A selection of T cell receptor beta chains follows, all from one sample in a study of T cell changes during pregnancy in multiple sclerosis. The assay was immunoSEQ multiplex PCR, and TCRdb's table has in-frame clones only and misses some. The data hold tens of thousands of clones, with over 85% observed a single time. The specimen was peripheral blood, collected in the third trimester of pregnancy. Source of these receptors: a female donor in good health, enrolled as a control in a pregnancy study. Both conserved end residues are part of each CDR3. The order of the fields is J gene, D gene, clone size, V gene, CDR3 DNA, CDR3 protein. D genes are given only for firm matches. For some rows the clone size is stated as once, few or many, or as a class when expanded; others skip it.

j_gene: TRBJ1-2
d_gene: .
abundance: .
v_gene: TRBV5-4
CDR3nt: TGTGCCAGCAGCTTGGCCCCGACAGGACCTAACTATGGCTACACCTTC
CDR3aa: CASSLAPTGPNYGYTF

j_gene: TRBJ1-2
d_gene: TRBD1
abundance: .
v_gene: TRBV5-6
CDR3nt: TGTGCCAGCAGCCACCAGACAGGGGACTATGGCTACACCTTC
CDR3aa: CASSHQTGDYGYTF

j_gene: TRBJ1-1
d_gene: .
abundance: once
v_gene: TRBV7-6
CDR3nt: TGTGCCAGCAGCTTAGCCAAAGGTCGAGGGGGAGGGGTGGGCACTGAAGCTTTCTTT
CDR3aa: CASSLAKGRGGGVGTEAFF

j_gene: TRBJ1-1
d_gene: .
abundance: .
v_gene: TRBV19
CDR3nt: TGTGCCAGTACCCCCGGGTTTGGCACTGAAGCTTTCTTT
CDR3aa: CASTPGFGTEAFF

j_gene: TRBJ1-5
d_gene: TRBD1
abundance: once
v_gene: TRBV30
CDR3nt: TGTGCCTGGAGTGTAGGGTTTGGGAGACAGGGTGACAATCAGCCCCAGCATTTT
CDR3aa: CAWSVGFGRQGDNQPQHF

j_gene: TRBJ1-2
d_gene: .
abundance: .
v_gene: TRBV6-4
CDR3nt: TGTGCCAGCAGTGAAGGGTCAGGCGCCCCAGGGATGAGTGGCTACACCTTC
CDR3aa: CASSEGSGAPGMSGYTF

j_gene: TRBJ2-7
d_gene: TRBD2
abundance: .
v_gene: TRBV28
CDR3nt: TGTGCCAGCAGCCGGGAGGACTACGAGCAGTACTTC
CDR3aa: CASSREDYEQYF

j_gene: TRBJ1-5
d_gene: .
abundance: .
v_gene: TRBV15
CDR3nt: TGTGCCACCAGCAGATCGCGCAGGGCTAATCAGCCCCAGCATTTT
CDR3aa: CATSRSRRANQPQHF

j_gene: TRBJ1-4
d_gene: .
abundance: .
v_gene: TRBV5-1
CDR3nt: TGCGCCAGCAGCTTGGGGGGCATTAATGAAAAACTGTTTTTT
CDR3aa: CASSLGGINEKLFF

j_gene: TRBJ2-1
d_gene: TRBD1
abundance: .
v_gene: TRBV7-9
CDR3nt: TGTGCCAGCAGCCTAGTCAGGGGGCAGATGGGCAATGAGCAGTTCTTC
CDR3aa: CASSLVRGQMGNEQFF

j_gene: TRBJ2-6
d_gene: .
abundance: once
v_gene: TRBV5-5
CDR3nt: TGTGCCAGCAGCTTGTTGGTGGGAGGCCAACTATCTGGGGCCAACGTCCTGACTTTC
CDR3aa: CASSLLVGGQLSGANVLTF

j_gene: TRBJ1-2
d_gene: .
abundance: .
v_gene: TRBV2
CDR3nt: TGTGCCAGCAGAGCGGCGGGCTCTAGGGGCTACACCTTC
CDR3aa: CASRAAGSRGYTF

j_gene: TRBJ2-6
d_gene: .
abundance: few
v_gene: TRBV6-5
CDR3nt: TGTGCCAGCAGTTACTCAGGGGGCTCTGGGGCCAACGTCCTGACTTTC
CDR3aa: CASSYSGGSGANVLTF

j_gene: TRBJ1-6
d_gene: .
abundance: .
v_gene: TRBV11-2
CDR3nt: TGTGCCAGCAGCCCTTTATCGTCCTATAATTCACCCCTCCACTTT
CDR3aa: CASSPLSSYNSPLHF

j_gene: TRBJ2-7
d_gene: .
abundance: few
v_gene: TRBV4-2
CDR3nt: TGTGCCAGCAGCCAAGAAGTCAGGGGAACCCACGAGCAGTACTTC
CDR3aa: CASSQEVRGTHEQYF

j_gene: TRBJ2-2
d_gene: .
abundance: .
v_gene: TRBV6-1
CDR3nt: TGTGCCAGCAGTGGTCTACTGAGCACCGGGGAGCTGTTTTTT
CDR3aa: CASSGLLSTGELFF

j_gene: TRBJ2-1
d_gene: TRBD2
abundance: .
v_gene: TRBV9
CDR3nt: TGTGCCAGCAGCGCTGGGACTAGCGGGAGCAATGAGCAGTTCTTC
CDR3aa: CASSAGTSGSNEQFF

j_gene: TRBJ2-1
d_gene: .
abundance: .
v_gene: TRBV7-6
CDR3nt: TGTGCCAGCAGCCTAAGCGAAGACTTGGGTGAGCAGTTCTTC
CDR3aa: CASSLSEDLGEQFF

j_gene: TRBJ2-7
d_gene: .
abundance: .
v_gene: TRBV13
CDR3nt: TGTGCCAGCAGCTTAGGCAGGTCGGACGAGCAGTACTTC
CDR3aa: CASSLGRSDEQYF

j_gene: TRBJ2-1
d_gene: TRBD1
abundance: .
v_gene: TRBV30
CDR3nt: TGTGCCTGGGGGACAGGGGGCTACAATGAGCAGTTCTTC
CDR3aa: CAWGTGGYNEQFF

j_gene: TRBJ2-1
d_gene: .
abundance: .
v_gene: TRBV7-2
CDR3nt: TGTGCCAGCAGCTTAGAACGGAGGTGGGAGCAGTTCTTC
CDR3aa: CASSLERRWEQFF

j_gene: TRBJ2-7
d_gene: TRBD2
abundance: once
v_gene: TRBV18
CDR3nt: TGTGCCAGCTCCGGGACTAGCGGGAAGGGCGAGCAGTACTTC
CDR3aa: CASSGTSGKGEQYF

j_gene: TRBJ1-4
d_gene: TRBD1
abundance: .
v_gene: TRBV7-9
CDR3nt: TGTGCCAGCAGCTTAGCGACGACAGGGAGAGGTGAAAAACTGTTTTTT
CDR3aa: CASSLATTGRGEKLFF

j_gene: TRBJ1-1
d_gene: TRBD1
abundance: .
v_gene: TRBV4-1
CDR3nt: TGCGCCAGCAGCCAAGAGGTCAGGGGGGTGAACACTGAAGCTTTCTTT
CDR3aa: CASSQEVRGVNTEAFF

j_gene: TRBJ2-7
d_gene: .
abundance: .
v_gene: TRBV5-4
CDR3nt: TGTGCCAGCAGCTTGGAACAGGGTCCCTACGAAAAGTACTTC
CDR3aa: CASSLEQGPYEKYF

j_gene: TRBJ1-3
d_gene: .
abundance: .
v_gene: TRBV9
CDR3nt: TGTGCCAGCAGCGCCGGGACACCTGGAAACACCATATATTTT
CDR3aa: CASSAGTPGNTIYF

j_gene: TRBJ1-3
d_gene: .
abundance: once
v_gene: TRBV6-1
CDR3nt: TGTGCCAGCAGTGAACCTCCGGAGGGGAACACCATATATTTT
CDR3aa: CASSEPPEGNTIYF

j_gene: TRBJ1-2
d_gene: TRBD1
abundance: .
v_gene: TRBV29-1
CDR3nt: TGCAGCGACACACCGGGACAGAATTCTTATGGCTACACCTTC
CDR3aa: CSDTPGQNSYGYTF

j_gene: TRBJ1-4
d_gene: .
abundance: .
v_gene: TRBV6-5
CDR3nt: TGTGCCAGCAGTTACAAGGGGGAATGGGAAGAAAAACTGTTTTTT
CDR3aa: CASSYKGEWEEKLFF

j_gene: TRBJ1-2
d_gene: .
abundance: once
v_gene: TRBV4-3
CDR3nt: TGCGCCAGCAGCCAAGAACCGGGCTATGGCTACACCTTC
CDR3aa: CASSQEPGYGYTF

j_gene: TRBJ1-1
d_gene: .
abundance: .
v_gene: TRBV5-6
CDR3nt: TGTGCCAGCAGCTTGGACAGGGATGAAGCTTTCTTT
CDR3aa: CASSLDRDEAFF